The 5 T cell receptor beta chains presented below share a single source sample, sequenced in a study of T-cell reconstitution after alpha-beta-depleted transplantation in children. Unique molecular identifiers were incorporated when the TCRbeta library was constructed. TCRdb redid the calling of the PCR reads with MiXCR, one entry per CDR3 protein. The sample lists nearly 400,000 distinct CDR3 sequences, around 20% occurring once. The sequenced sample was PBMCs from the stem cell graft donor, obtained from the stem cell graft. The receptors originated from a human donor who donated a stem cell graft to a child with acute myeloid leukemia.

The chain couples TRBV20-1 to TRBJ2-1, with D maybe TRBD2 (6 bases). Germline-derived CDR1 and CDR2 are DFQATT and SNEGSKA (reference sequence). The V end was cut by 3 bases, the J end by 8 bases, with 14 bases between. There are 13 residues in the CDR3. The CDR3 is CSASLMGGYEQFF. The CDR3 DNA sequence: TGCAGTGCTAGCCTGATGGGGGGATATGAGCAGTTCTTC.

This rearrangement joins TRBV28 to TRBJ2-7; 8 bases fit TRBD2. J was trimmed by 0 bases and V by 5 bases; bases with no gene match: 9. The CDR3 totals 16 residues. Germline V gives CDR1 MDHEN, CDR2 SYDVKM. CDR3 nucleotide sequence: TGTGCCAGCAGTCCATTAACTAGCGGAGTCTCCTACGAGCAGTACTTC. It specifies CASSPLTSGVSYEQYF.

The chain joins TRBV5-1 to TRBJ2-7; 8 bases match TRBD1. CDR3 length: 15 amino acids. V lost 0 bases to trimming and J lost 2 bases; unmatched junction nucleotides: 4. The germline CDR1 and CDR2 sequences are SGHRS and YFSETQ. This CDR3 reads CASSLVPGGPYEQYF. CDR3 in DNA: TGCGCCAGCAGCTTGGTTCCAGGGGGCCCCTACGAGCAGTACTTC.

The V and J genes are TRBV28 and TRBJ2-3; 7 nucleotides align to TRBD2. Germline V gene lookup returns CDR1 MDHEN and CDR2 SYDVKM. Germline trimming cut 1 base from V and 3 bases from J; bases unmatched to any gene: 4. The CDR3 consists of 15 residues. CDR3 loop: CASSLFRAGTDTQYF. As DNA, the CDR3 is TGTGCCAGCAGTTTATTTCGAGCGGGAACAGATACGCAGTATTTT.

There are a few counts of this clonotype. As DNA, the CDR3 is TGCAGCGTTGAATTGCCAGGGACCTACGAGCAGTACTTC. Translated, it gives CSVELPGTYEQYF. The chain recombines TRBV29-1 with TRBJ2-7; D possibly corresponds to TRBD1 (5 bases). The germline V gene encodes CDR1 SQVTM and CDR2 ANQGSEA. This CDR3 has 13 residues. Deletions cut 2 bases from V and 2 bases from J, with 10 bases between.